This passage covers 8 T cell receptor beta chains from one sample sequenced in a study of CD8 T cells in ankylosing spondylitis. TCRdb passed the 5' RACE reads through MiXCR, listing each CDR3 protein once. Of 470,000 or so distinct CDR3 sequences in the sample, roughly 27% were seen once. Their antigen targets remain unknown. Findings of the study overall: Ankylosing spondylitis blood appeared to be characterized by a TCR beta motif of under ten highly homologous variants.

The sequenced material came from blood, either unsorted or a sorted T cell fraction (not recorded which). These receptors all come from a male donor with ankylosing spondylitis.

The gene calls are TRBV12-3 or TRBV12-4 and TRBJ2-7, with D unresolved. The CDR3 has 14 residues. V lost 4 bases, J lost 7 bases, and 17 bases lay in between. The CDR3 DNA sequence: TGTGCCAGCAGTTCCCCATCGGCCCGTGGGGAGCAGTACTTC. The encoded protein is CASSSPSARGEQYF.

There are a few counts of this clonotype. This chain links TRBV5-6 with TRBJ1-4; unclear D gene. In germline, CDR1 is SGHDT, CDR2 YYEEEE. V lost 0 bases and J lost 8, with 11 bases in between. This CDR3 is 14 amino acids long. The CDR3: CASSLDTLGEKLFF. CDR3 nucleotide sequence: TGTGCCAGCAGCTTGGATACGTTGGGGGAAAAACTGTTTTTT.

This chain links TRBV14 with TRBJ1-1, with D perhaps TRBD1 (6 bases). The V gene lost 5 bases and the J gene lost 3 bases, with 13 bases spanning the gap. The germline V gene has CDR1 SGHDN and CDR2 FVKESK. The CDR3 has 14 residues. CDR3 sequence reads: CASSGQPLHTEAFF. The CDR3 nucleotides read TGTGCCAGCAGCGGACAGCCCCTACACACTGAAGCTTTCTTT. Full variable domain (outside the CDR3, taken from reference TRBV14 and TRBJ1-1): EAGVTQFPSHSVIEKGQTVTLRCDPISGHDNLYWYRRVMGKEIKFLLHFVKESKQDESGMPNNRFLAERTGGTYSTLKVQPAELEDSGVYFCASSGQPLHTEAFFGQGTRLTVV.

V and J are TRBV5-1 and TRBJ2-5; 9 positions agree with TRBD1. Germline assignment: CDR1 SGHRS and CDR2 YFSETQ. CDR3 length: 15 amino acids. The V segment lost 3 bases and the J segment 5 bases; nucleotides outside the gene matches: 8. The CDR3 bases are TGCGCCAGCAGCTATGGACAGGGGCCCGACGAGACCCAGTACTTC. This translates into CASSYGQGPDETQYF.

This clonotype has a handful of counts. The chain combines TRBV4-1 with TRBJ2-2, with 11 bases identical to TRBD2. CDR3 length: 18 residues. Germline trimming cut 4 bases from V and 0 bases from J; bases unmatched to any gene: 7. Germline V gene data show CDR1 as MGHRA and CDR2 as YSYEKL. CDR3 nucleotide sequence: TGCGCCAGCAGCCCCACGACTAGCGGGACTTCGAACACCGGGGAGCTGTTTTTT. It yields the protein CASSPTTSGTSNTGELFF.

This clonotype was picked up many times. This chain links TRBV29-1 with TRBJ2-1; 7 bases fit TRBD1. Per germline, CDR1 SQVTM and CDR2 ANQGSEA. J gave up 5 bases and V 4 bases, and 11 bases lay outside the gene matches. The CDR3 has 15 residues. In nucleotides, the CDR3 is TGCAGCGTTGCCGACAGGGTTAGAGCTCACAATGAGCAGTTCTTC. The encoded protein is CSVADRVRAHNEQFF.

This chain uses TRBV20-1 with TRBJ1-5; D ambiguous. The germline V and J ends were trimmed by 5 bases and 5 bases, with 7 bases remaining between them. The CDR3 consists of 11 residues. Germline V gene sequence: CDR1 DFQATT, CDR2 SNEGSKA (reference sequence). For the CDR3, the DNA is TGCAGTGCTGGACTAGATCAGCCCCAGCATTTT. Protein sequence: CSAGLDQPQHF.

This chain uses TRBV5-1 with TRBJ2-3, with TRBD2 identical over 11 bases. The CDR3 runs 16 residues. Germline values: CDR1 SGHRS, CDR2 YFSETQ. V was clipped by 1 base and J by 6 bases; unmatched bases: 7. CDR3 DNA: TGCGCCAGCAGCTTGTCAGGGACTAGCGGAGGTGATACGCAGTATTTT. This encodes CASSLSGTSGGDTQYF.